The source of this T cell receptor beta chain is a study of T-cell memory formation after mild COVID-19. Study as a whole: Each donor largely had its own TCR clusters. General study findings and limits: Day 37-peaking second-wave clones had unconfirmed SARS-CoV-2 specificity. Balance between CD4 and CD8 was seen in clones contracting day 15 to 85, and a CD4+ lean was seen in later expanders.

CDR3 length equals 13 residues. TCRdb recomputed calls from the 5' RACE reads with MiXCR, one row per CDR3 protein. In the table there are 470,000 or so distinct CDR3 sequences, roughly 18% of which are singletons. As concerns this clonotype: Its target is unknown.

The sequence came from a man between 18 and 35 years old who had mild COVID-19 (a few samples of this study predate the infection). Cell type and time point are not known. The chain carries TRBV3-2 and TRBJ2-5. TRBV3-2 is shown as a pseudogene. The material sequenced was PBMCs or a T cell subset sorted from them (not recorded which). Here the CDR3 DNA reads TGTGCCAGCAGCCCCGGATTTGAAGAGACCCAGTACTTC. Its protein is CASSPGFEETQYF.